This T cell receptor beta chain stems from a study of blood T cell repertoires in COVID-19 (TCRdb year 2020). About the study as a whole: Samples covering the acute and convalescent phases of COVID-19 were provided by collaborators in the United States, Italy and Spain. Where available, HLA class I and class II types were taken from metadata supplied by the sample provider and were not determined by assay-based typing. The samples were drawn from the first 160 participants of the ongoing ImmuneRACE study and from some 1,300 subjects provided by 6 global collaborators. The repertoires were released in a freely available public database meant as a resource for research on the immune response to SARS-CoV-2. Subjects who had been exposed to COVID-19, were actively infected with it, or had recovered from it provided the deeply sampled blood TCRbeta repertoires that made up the dataset. The material from the prospective study consisted of cDNA or gDNA derived from T cells, B-cell-depleted T cells, or PBMCs. A de-identified subject ID, COVID-19 status, age in years and sex were almost always included in the sample metadata.

The collaborating institutions used their own protocols to collect whole blood in K2EDTA tubes. For TCRbeta analysis, collaborators shipped samples in one of three forms: frozen whole blood, isolated PBMCs, or DNA extracted from either of those sample types. Concerning this clone: Its binding antigen is unknown. Base quality data are lacking; no much larger clone is found one base away.

From the cysteine up to the phenylalanine, the CDR3 has a length of 13 residues. The kept DNA is CDR3 alone, 39 bases in frame from the first base. Trimming removed 4 bases from V and 7 bases from J, leaving 10 bases between the germline ends. As encoded in the germline V gene, CDR1 is KGHDR while CDR2 is SFDVKD. On the study overall, not on this receptor specifically: How much clinical and demographic metadata was included differed by source and by participant, and the metadata was provided uncurated.

The immunoSEQ Assay, a bias-controlled multiplex PCR, was used to amplify TCRbeta CDR3 regions from genomic DNA. On the study's bioinformatics: Nucleated cell counts per sample were estimated from amplification of reference gene primers within the assay. To quantify the absolute abundance of each unique TCRbeta CDR3 rearrangement, sequence reads were collapsed and filtered. For each sample, productive Simpson clonality was calculated as the square root of Simpson's diversity index across productive rearrangements. Drawn from immuneACCESS, this table holds only the in-frame rearrangements with V and J called that TCRdb kept. Clones are partly lost; checked studies trace under half to an unresolved V gene and leave the rest unexplained. That table supplies the V and J calls and clone size; D and trimming were determined from the DNA. The sample table contains 85,000 to 110,000 clones; only one count was recorded for 87% of them. The top ten constitute 6.2% of the sample.

The TCR comes from a human donor in a cohort sampled during active COVID-19. Specimen: peripheral blood. This sequence uses TRBV24-1 and TRBJ2-1; no D segment can be confidently identified. The CDR3 sequence is CATSDHSQNEQFF. The sequenced DNA is TGTGCCACCAGTGACCATTCCCAGAATGAGCAGTTCTTC.